The clone carrying this T cell receptor beta chain has just a few counts. Its antigen remains unidentified. The sample comes from a study of cytomegalovirus exposure and HLA in healthy donors. The length of the CDR3 is 16 residues. V lost 3 bases to trimming and J lost 6 bases; unmatched junction nucleotides: 6. Germline V gene data show CDR1 as LNHNV and CDR2 as YYDKDF (reference sequence). Study findings and constraints: Across donors, presence/absence analyses took sequencing depth to be roughly uniform. An analysis was carried out at a later point. It showed that HLA-associated TCR beta chains were more clonally expanded than equally common non-associated chains.

Each donor's status was that of a healthy bone marrow donor. This PCR relied on a set of 60 Vbeta primers and 13 Jbeta primers. TCRdb's copy holds only in-frame clones and misses some; the assay was immunoSEQ multiplex PCR. This table holds about 94,000 clones, about four fifths found once. J is TRBJ2-3 and V is TRBV15, with TRBD2 matching 13 bases. The sample comprised PBMCs. The TCR originated in a woman aged 40 to 50 in good health and CMV-seronegative. The CDR3 protein is CATSSELAGGPDTQYF. As DNA, the CDR3 is TGTGCCACCAGCAGTGAACTAGCGGGGGGGCCTGATACGCAGTATTTT.